Shown below are 28 T cell receptor beta chains from a single sample sequenced in a study of CD8 T cells in Susac syndrome. A quantity of about 0.45 to 1 ug RNA underwent reverse transcription using random hexamers. TCRdb recomputed calls from the immunoSEQ multiplex PCR reads with MiXCR, one row per CDR3 protein. The table has about 71,000 distinct CDR3 sequences, 93% seen once. The sequencing sample was made of CD4+ T cells from PBMCs. The receptors originated from a human donor with Susac syndrome.

The rearrangement joins TRBV20-1 to TRBJ1-1; no definite D call. The CDR3 consists of 12 residues. Trimming removed 3 bases from V and 1 base from J, with 6 bases in between. CDR1 is DFQATT and CDR2 is SNEGSKA in the germline V gene (reference sequence). The CDR3 protein is CSASLQNTEAFF. The DNA for the CDR3 is TGCAGTGCTAGTTTACAGAACACTGAAGCTTTCTTT.

The rearrangement uses TRBV6-5 and TRBJ1-6, with D unclear. CDR1 is MNHEY, CDR2 SVGAGI, per germline. The V gene lost 8 bases and the J gene lost 1 base, with 6 bases spanning the gap. This CDR3 is 13 amino acids long. DNA of the CDR3: TGTGCCAGCTCCAGGTCCTATAATTCACCCCTCCACTTT. Encoded protein: CASSRSYNSPLHF.

This chain uses TRBV5-1 with TRBJ1-4; 8 positions match TRBD1. The V gene's germline CDR1 is SGHRS and CDR2 YFSETQ. Germline trimming cut 6 bases from V and 8 bases from J; bases unmatched to any gene: 9. The CDR3 totals 14 residues. CDR3 protein: CASTTGTGSEKLFF. In DNA form, the CDR3 reads TGCGCCAGCACCACCGGGACAGGCTCCGAAAAACTGTTTTTT.

J is TRBJ2-3 and V is TRBV30; D gene unclear. CDR3 length: 12 residues. Trimming stripped 4 bases from V and 2 bases from J, with 7 bases between. Germline V gene data show CDR1 as GTSNPN and CDR2 as SVGIG (reference sequence). As DNA, the CDR3 is TGTGCCTGGACCACATTCACAGATACGCAGTATTTT. Protein sequence: CAWTTFTDTQYF.

A single count supports this clonotype. The chain recombines TRBV6-2 or TRBV6-3 with TRBJ2-7, with D perhaps matching TRBD1 or TRBD2 (7 bases each). Looked up from germline, CDR1 is MNHEY and CDR2 is SVGEGT. The CDR3 extends over 14 amino acids. V was pared by 8 bases and J by 2 bases, with 16 bases between. The CDR3 loop is CASVGRGTAYEQYF. CDR3 coding DNA: TGTGCCAGCGTGGGGAGGGGGACAGCCTACGAGCAGTACTTC.

The DNA of the CDR3 is TGCAGCGTTCTTAAACTGGACAGAAAAACCTACGAGCAGTACTTC. Translated: CSVLKLDRKTYEQYF. The chain recombines TRBV29-1 with TRBJ2-7, with a tentative D call TRBD1 (6 bases). V was shortened by 5 bases and J by 2 bases, with 19 bases between the two germline ends. CDR1 and CDR2 from the germline V gene are SQVTM and ANQGSEA. The CDR3 consists of 15 residues.

The CDR3 sequence is CASSYSTDPPSTDTQYF. The CDR3 DNA sequence: TGTGCCAGCAGTTACTCGACGGACCCTCCTAGCACAGATACGCAGTATTTT. This chain connects TRBV6-2 or TRBV6-3 to TRBJ2-3; D not certain. The CDR3 totals 17 residues. The V end was cut by 0 bases, the J end by 0 bases, with 13 bases between. Germline assignment: CDR1 MNHEY and CDR2 SVGEGT.

In DNA, the CDR3 is TGCGCCAGCAGCCCTGGACAGGGTTCACCCCTCCACTTT. Translating it yields CASSPGQGSPLHF. The gene calls are TRBV5-1 and TRBJ1-6, with TRBD1 identical over 8 bases. The CDR3 spans 13 residues. Germline CDR1 and CDR2: SGHRS and YFSETQ. Trimming took 4 bases from V and 9 from J; bases not matched to a gene: 3.

The chain couples TRBV20-1 to TRBJ1-2; 11 bases align to TRBD1. V trimming: 5 bases; J trimming: 7 bases; junction bases outside the gene matches: 6. Germline CDR1 reads DFQATT; CDR2 reads SNEGSKA (reference sequence). The CDR3 has 13 residues. This CDR3 is CSAPAGTGGGYTF. The CDR3 DNA sequence: TGCAGTGCTCCCGCCGGGACAGGGGGTGGCTACACCTTC.

The V call is TRBV7-2, the J call TRBJ1-1; 9 bases agree with TRBD1. This CDR3 contains 14 residues. The germline V gene has CDR1 SGHTA and CDR2 FQGNSA. Losses at the gene ends were 3 bases for V and 7 bases for J; bases not matched to a gene: 6. CDR3 amino acids: CASSLDRGGGEAFF. The DNA for the CDR3 is TGTGCCAGCAGCTTGGACAGGGGAGGAGGTGAAGCTTTCTTT.

The chain couples TRBV20-1 to TRBJ1-3; 7 bases match TRBD1. CDR1 and CDR2 from the germline V gene are DFQATT and SNEGSKA (reference sequence). J gave up 2 bases and V 5 bases, and 6 bases lay outside the gene matches. The CDR3 spans 14 residues. CDR3 residues: CSAPGQRTGNTIYF. CDR3 nucleotides: TGCAGTGCTCCGGGACAGAGGACTGGAAACACCATATATTTT.

This chain connects TRBV6-6 to TRBJ1-1, with unresolved D. CDR3 length equals 13 residues. V was shortened by 6 bases and J by 1 base, with 9 bases between the two germline ends. CDR1 and CDR2 from the germline V gene are MNHNY and SVGAGI (reference sequence). CDR3 sequence (DNA): TGTGCCAGCAGGCTAACAGAGAACACTGAAGCTTTCTTT. Its translation is CASRLTENTEAFF.

This CDR3 reads CASSLRDRPNIQYF. The CDR3 DNA reads as TGTGCCAGCAGCCTCCGGGACCGACCAAACATTCAGTACTTC. This chain uses TRBV3-1 with TRBJ2-4; the D call may be TRBD1 or TRBD2 (5 bases each). Germline V lookup: CDR1 LGHDT, CDR2 YNNKEL (reference sequence). The V and J ends lost 4 bases and 6 bases respectively, with 13 bases between them. The CDR3 is 14 residues long.

The gene calls are TRBV30 and TRBJ2-1, with no clear D. Trimming took off 2 bases at V and 10 bases at J, with 12 bases between the two ends. From germline, CDR1 is GTSNPN and CDR2 SVGIG (reference sequence). This CDR3 comprises 12 residues. The CDR3 here is CAWSTSGSEQFF. CDR3 coding DNA: TGTGCCTGGAGTACCTCAGGAAGCGAGCAGTTCTTC.

J is TRBJ2-2 and V is TRBV6-5, with D possibly being TRBD2 (5 bases). Per germline, CDR1 MNHEY and CDR2 SVGAGI. The CDR3 runs to 13 residues. V was shortened by 3 bases and J by 8 bases, with 10 bases between the two germline ends. This chain's CDR3 is CASSYVEGGELFF. The DNA of the CDR3 is TGTGCCAGCAGTTATGTCGAGGGTGGGGAGCTGTTTTTT.

V usage is TRBV5-1 and J usage is TRBJ1-1; a possible D gene is TRBD1 (5 bases). Germline V lookup: CDR1 SGHRS, CDR2 YFSETQ. The CDR3 covers 15 residues. Between the trimmed V and J ends, which lost 0 bases and 3 bases, there was a span of 12 bases. The CDR3 sequence is CASSLDPGSDTEAFF. CDR3 bases: TGCGCCAGCAGCTTGGATCCAGGGAGTGACACTGAAGCTTTCTTT.

The sample holds one count of this clonotype. The V and J genes are TRBV4-3 and TRBJ2-1; D unresolved. CDR1 LGHNA and CDR2 YSLEER come from the germline V gene. Trimming stripped 0 bases from V and 10 bases from J, with 22 bases between. This CDR3 spans 17 amino acids. CDR3 DNA sequence: TGCGCCAGCAGCCAAGATCTCGACTTGCAATGGCTAGGGGAGCAGTTCTTC. Amino acids: CASSQDLDLQWLGEQFF.

This sequence joins TRBV5-1 and TRBJ1-4; a possible D gene is TRBD1 (6 bases). Germline-derived CDR1 and CDR2 are SGHRS and YFSETQ. This CDR3 is 14 amino acids long. The ends were cut back, 2 bases at V and 10 bases at J, with 15 bases in the middle. CDR3 residues: CASSLEQGSGKLFF. DNA of the CDR3: TGCGCCAGCAGCTTAGAACAGGGATCGGGAAAACTGTTTTTT. Full variable domain (rest looked up from reference TRBV5-1 and TRBJ1-4): KAGVTQTPRYLIKTRGQQVTLSCSPISGHRSVSWYQQTPGQGLQFLFEYFSETQRNKGNFPGRFSGRQFSNSRSEMNVSTLELGDSALYLCASSLEQGSGKLFFGSGTQLSVL.

A few counts support this clonotype. The V gene is TRBV6-6, the J gene TRBJ1-5; 9 bases align to TRBD1. V dropped 8 bases and J dropped 1; count of bases not matched to a gene: 6. This CDR3 contains 15 residues. Germline V gives CDR1 MNHNY, CDR2 SVGAGI (reference sequence). The CDR3 is CASSGTGRSNQPQHF. The CDR3 DNA sequence: TGTGCCAGCTCCGGGACAGGGCGAAGCAATCAGCCCCAGCATTTT.

The chain couples TRBV2 to TRBJ1-1, with D perhaps matching TRBD1 (5 bases). V was clipped by 8 bases and J by 2 bases, with 9 bases between them. The CDR3 has 12 amino acids. CDR1 SNHLY and CDR2 FYNNEI come from the germline V gene. The CDR3: CASHDSNTEAFF. The DNA for the CDR3 is TGTGCCAGCCATGACAGCAACACTGAAGCTTTCTTT.

The CDR3 bases are TGTGCCAGCAGTTACTCAGGAAGAACTACCTACAATGAGCAGTTCTTC. Translated: CASSYSGRTTYNEQFF. The genes are TRBV6-5 and TRBJ2-1; no clear D gene. Germline V gene lookup returns CDR1 MNHEY and CDR2 SVGAGI. The CDR3 runs to 16 residues. The V gene lost 0 bases and the J gene lost 2 bases, with 11 bases spanning the gap.

This sequence joins TRBV6-6 and TRBJ2-4; D unresolved. CDR1 MNHNY and CDR2 SVGAGI come from the germline V gene (reference sequence). The germline V and J ends were trimmed by 2 bases and 0 bases, with 5 bases remaining between them. The CDR3 length is 14 residues. Here the CDR3 DNA reads TGTGCCAGCAGTTACAGTATAGCCAAAAACATTCAGTACTTC. Its translation is CASSYSIAKNIQYF.

This chain connects TRBV12-3 or TRBV12-4 to TRBJ2-6; D gene ambiguous. Trimming removed 1 base from V and 2 bases from J, with 6 bases in between. There are 15 residues in the CDR3. The CDR3 nucleotides are TGTGCCAGCAGTTTAGTGCAGGCTGGGGCCAACGTCCTGACTTTC. Its translation: CASSLVQAGANVLTF.

V and J are TRBV6-5 and TRBJ1-6; the match to TRBD1 covers 9 bases. CDR3 size: 15 residues. Germline CDR1 MNHEY, CDR2 SVGAGI. V shed 5 bases and J 7 bases; nucleotides not matched to a gene: 6. The CDR3 here is CASSKQGARNSPLHF. CDR3 in DNA: TGTGCCAGCAGTAAACAGGGGGCGAGGAATTCACCCCTCCACTTT.

The rearrangement uses TRBV18 and TRBJ1-3; TRBD1 might be the D (6 bases). This CDR3 contains 14 residues. Germline V gene lookup returns CDR1 KGHSH and CDR2 LQKENI. The V end lost 3 bases, the J end lost 0 bases, and 6 bases lay between the germline ends. The CDR3 sequence is CASSPDSSGNTIYF. CDR3 bases: TGTGCCAGCTCACCGGACAGCTCTGGAAACACCATATATTTT.

The chain combines TRBV20-1 with TRBJ2-7; 7 bases agree with TRBD2. Germline V CDR1 and CDR2: DFQATT, SNEGSKA (reference sequence). The length of the CDR3 is 11 residues. Here the CDR3 reads CSPGRVGEQYF. DNA for the CDR3: TGCAGCCCGGGGAGGGTTGGCGAGCAGTACTTC.

The chain combines TRBV29-1 with TRBJ1-2; D gene ambiguous. Per the germline V gene, CDR1 is SQVTM and CDR2 is ANQGSEA. V was shortened by 3 bases and J by 2 bases, with 13 bases between the two germline ends. The CDR3 spans 14 residues. The CDR3 coding sequence is TGCAGCGTTGACGTTGGGCGGTCGAACTATGGCTACACCTTC. Its translation is CSVDVGRSNYGYTF.

This clonotype was seen only a few times. The chain combines TRBV2 with TRBJ2-5, with unresolved D. This CDR3 region has 15 residues. In germline, CDR1 is SNHLY, CDR2 FYNNEI. V lost 7 bases and J 2 bases, leaving 17 bases between the germline ends. CDR3 protein: CASNKPRGAQETQYF. In nucleotides, the CDR3 is TGTGCCAGCAACAAACCAAGAGGAGCTCAAGAGACCCAGTACTTC. Supplemented by reference TRBV2 and TRBJ2-5, the full variable domain reads EPEVTQTPSHQVTQMGQEVILRCVPISNHLYFYWYRQILGQKVEFLVSFYNNEISEKSEIFDDQFSVERPDGSNFTLKIRSTKLEDSAMYFCASNKPRGAQETQYFGPGTRLLVL.